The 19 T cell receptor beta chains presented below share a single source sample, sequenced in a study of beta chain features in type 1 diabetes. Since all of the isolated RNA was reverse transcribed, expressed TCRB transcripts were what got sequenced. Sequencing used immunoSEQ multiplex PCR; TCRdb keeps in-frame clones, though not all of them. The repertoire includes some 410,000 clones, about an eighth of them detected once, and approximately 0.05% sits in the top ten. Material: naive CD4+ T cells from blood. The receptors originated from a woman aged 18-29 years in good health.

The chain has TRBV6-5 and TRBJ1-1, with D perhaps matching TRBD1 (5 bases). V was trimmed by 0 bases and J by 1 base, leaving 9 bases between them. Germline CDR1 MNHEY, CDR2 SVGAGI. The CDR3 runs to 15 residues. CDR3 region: CASSYSGRGNTEAFF. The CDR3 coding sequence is TGTGCCAGCAGTTACTCAGGGAGGGGGAACACTGAAGCTTTCTTT.

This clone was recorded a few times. This CDR3 reads CASSLELAGSYEQYF. The CDR3 nucleotides are TGTGCCAGCAGCTTAGAACTAGCGGGATCCTACGAGCAGTACTTC. The gene calls are TRBV7-2 and TRBJ2-7, with 10 bases that match TRBD2. The CDR3 contains 15 residues. The V segment lost 1 base and the J segment 1 base; nucleotides outside the gene matches: 1. Looked up from germline, CDR1 is SGHTA and CDR2 is FQGNSA.

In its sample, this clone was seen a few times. The CDR3 is CASSPTGTGVYGYTF. CDR3 DNA sequence: TGTGCCAGCAGTCCCACCGGGACAGGGGTATATGGCTACACCTTC. The chain uses TRBV28 and TRBJ1-2, with 10 bases aligning to TRBD1. The CDR3 has 15 amino acids. Unmatched junction bases numbered 8, after V lost 5 bases and J lost 5 bases. Germline CDR1 and CDR2: MDHEN and SYDVKM.

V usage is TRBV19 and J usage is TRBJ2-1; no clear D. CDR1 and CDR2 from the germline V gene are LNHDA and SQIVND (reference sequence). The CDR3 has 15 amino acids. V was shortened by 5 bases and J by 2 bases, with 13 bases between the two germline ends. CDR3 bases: TGTGCCAGTAGTTTAAGTCGTTTCCCCTACAATGAGCAGTTCTTC. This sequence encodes CASSLSRFPYNEQFF.

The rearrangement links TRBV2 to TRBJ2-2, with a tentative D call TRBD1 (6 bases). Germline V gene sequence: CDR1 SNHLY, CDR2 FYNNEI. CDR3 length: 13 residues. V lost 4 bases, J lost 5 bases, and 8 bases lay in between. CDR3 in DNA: TGTGCCAGCAGTGGGACAGCGACCGGGGAGCTGTTTTTT. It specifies CASSGTATGELFF.

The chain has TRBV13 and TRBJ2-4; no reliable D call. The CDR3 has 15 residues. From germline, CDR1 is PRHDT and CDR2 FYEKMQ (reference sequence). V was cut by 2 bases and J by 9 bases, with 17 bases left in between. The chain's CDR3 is CASSLNSGRLGIQYF. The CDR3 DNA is TGTGCCAGCAGCTTAAATTCGGGCCGGCTGGGCATTCAGTACTTC.

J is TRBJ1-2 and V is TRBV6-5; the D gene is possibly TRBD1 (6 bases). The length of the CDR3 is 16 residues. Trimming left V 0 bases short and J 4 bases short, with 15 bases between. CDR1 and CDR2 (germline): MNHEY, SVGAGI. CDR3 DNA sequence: TGTGCCAGCAGTTACTCTTGGGACAAGGCGTCCTATGGCTACACCTTC. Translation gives CASSYSWDKASYGYTF.

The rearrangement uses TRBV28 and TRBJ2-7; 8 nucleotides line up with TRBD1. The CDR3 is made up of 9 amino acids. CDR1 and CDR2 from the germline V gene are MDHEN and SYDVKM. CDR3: CASSGTGGV. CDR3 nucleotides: TGTGCCAGCAGTGGTACAGGGGGCGTC.

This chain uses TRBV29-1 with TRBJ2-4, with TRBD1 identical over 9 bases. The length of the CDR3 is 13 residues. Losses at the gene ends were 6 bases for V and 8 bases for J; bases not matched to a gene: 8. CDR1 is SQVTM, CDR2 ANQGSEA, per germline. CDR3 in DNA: TGCAGCGTCCTCGGGGACAGGGATTACATTCAGTACTTC. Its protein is CSVLGDRDYIQYF.

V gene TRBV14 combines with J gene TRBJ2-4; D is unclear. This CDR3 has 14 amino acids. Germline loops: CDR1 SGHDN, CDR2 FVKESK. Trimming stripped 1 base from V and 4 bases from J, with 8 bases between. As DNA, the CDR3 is TGTGCCAGCAGCCAAGGGCAGAAGAAAAACATTCAGTACTTC. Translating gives CASSQGQKKNIQYF.

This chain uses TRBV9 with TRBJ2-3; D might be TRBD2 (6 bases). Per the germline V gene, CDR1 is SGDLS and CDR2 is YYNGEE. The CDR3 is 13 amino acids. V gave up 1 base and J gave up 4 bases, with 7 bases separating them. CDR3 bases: TGTGCCAGCAGCGTAACGGGGGCAGATACGCAGTATTTT. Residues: CASSVTGADTQYF.

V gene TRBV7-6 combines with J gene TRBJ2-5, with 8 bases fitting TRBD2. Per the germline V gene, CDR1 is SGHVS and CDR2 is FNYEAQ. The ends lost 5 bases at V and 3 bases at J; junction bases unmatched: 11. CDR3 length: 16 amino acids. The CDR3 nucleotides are TGTGCCAGCAGCAAAGCCCGCTTAGCGGGGAAAGAGACCCAGTACTTC. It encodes CASSKARLAGKETQYF.

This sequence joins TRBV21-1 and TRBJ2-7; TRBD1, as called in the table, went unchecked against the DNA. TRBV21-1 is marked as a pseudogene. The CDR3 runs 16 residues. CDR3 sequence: CASSKGGRGLGNEQYF. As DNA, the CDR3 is TGTGCCAGCAGCAAAGGTGGCAGGGGCCTGGGGAACGAGCAGTACTTC.

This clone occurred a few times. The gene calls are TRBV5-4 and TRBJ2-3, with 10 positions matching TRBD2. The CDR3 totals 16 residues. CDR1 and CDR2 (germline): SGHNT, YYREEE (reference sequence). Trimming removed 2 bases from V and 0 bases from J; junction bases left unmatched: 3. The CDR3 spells CASSFGLAESTDTQYF. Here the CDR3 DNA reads TGTGCCAGCAGCTTCGGACTAGCGGAGAGCACAGATACGCAGTATTTT.

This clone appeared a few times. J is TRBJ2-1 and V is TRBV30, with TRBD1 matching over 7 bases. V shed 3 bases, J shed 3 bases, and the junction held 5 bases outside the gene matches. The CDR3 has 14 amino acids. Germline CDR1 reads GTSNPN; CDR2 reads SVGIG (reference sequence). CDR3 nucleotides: TGTGCCTGGAGGAGGGGACAGTTCTACAATGAGCAGTTCTTC. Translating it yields CAWRRGQFYNEQFF.

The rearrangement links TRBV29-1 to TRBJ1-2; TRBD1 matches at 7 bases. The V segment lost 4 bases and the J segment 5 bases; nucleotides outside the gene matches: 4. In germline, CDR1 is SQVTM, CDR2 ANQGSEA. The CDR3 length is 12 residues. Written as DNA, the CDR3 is TGCAGCGTTGGACAGGGAACTTATGGCTACACCTTC. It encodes CSVGQGTYGYTF.

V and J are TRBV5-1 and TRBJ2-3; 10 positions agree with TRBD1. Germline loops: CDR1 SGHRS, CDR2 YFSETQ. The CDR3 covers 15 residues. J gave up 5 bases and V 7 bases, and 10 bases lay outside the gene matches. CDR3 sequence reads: CASLPGTGAGDTQYF. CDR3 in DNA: TGCGCCAGCTTACCCGGGACAGGGGCCGGAGATACGCAGTATTTT.

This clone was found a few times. The CDR3 coding sequence is TGCGCCAGCAGCTTGAACGGGGGCGGAGAGACCCAGTACTTC. It specifies CASSLNGGGETQYF. V gene TRBV5-1 combines with J gene TRBJ2-5; tentatively, D is TRBD1 or TRBD2 (6 bases each). The germline V and J ends were trimmed by 1 base and 4 bases, with 11 bases remaining between them. The CDR3 length is 14 residues. Germline CDR1 SGHRS, CDR2 YFSETQ.

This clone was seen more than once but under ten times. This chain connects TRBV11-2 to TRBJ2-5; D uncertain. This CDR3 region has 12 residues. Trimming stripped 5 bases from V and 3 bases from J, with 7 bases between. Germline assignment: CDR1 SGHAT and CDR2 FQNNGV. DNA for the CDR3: TGTGCCAGCAGCCCACTGAAAGAGACCCAGTACTTC. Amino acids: CASSPLKETQYF.